These T cell receptor beta chains were read from a single sample in a study of blood T cells in healthy people across ages. MiXCR was run by TCRdb on the 5' RACE reads, yielding one entry per CDR3 protein. The sample carries fewer than 2,000,000 distinct CDR3 sequences, 39% recorded once. Sequencing was done on a sample of blood. Every receptor here comes from a human donor in good health. CDR3s include the opening cysteine and the closing phenylalanine or tryptophan.

CDR3 protein,V gene
CAGSRDQAANTGELFF,TRBV5-1
CSASGTGRYEQYF,TRBV20-1
CSARDTNTNYGYTF,TRBV20-1
CSVEDFSSSGANVLTF,TRBV29-1
CSVQLSGDRNQPQHF,TRBV29-1
CSAPGGRLYNEQFF,TRBV20-1
CASSPVQGNQPQHF,TRBV5-1
CATSDGGTELNTGELFF,TRBV24-1
CASGIISENIQYF,TRBV12-5
CASSFPGVAETSSGANVLTF,TRBV5-1
CARSLIPPPGMVEQFF,TRBV7-2
CAISESPAAGYTF,TRBV10-3
CASSSPDSSYNEQFF,TRBV11-2
CSVGKLVRKETQYF,TRBV29-1
CASSLEGQGIDIQYF,TRBV5-1
CASSSSAMSGTGEGYTF,TRBV7-2
CSARGLKSYNEQFF,TRBV20-1
CSVGSGNTEAFF,TRBV29-1
CASSYRVTANTGELFF,TRBV6-6
CASSTLSLASQDEQYF,TRBV25-1
CASTSLGSQETQYF,TRBV5-1
CASSDSWGARVQETQYF,TRBV7-8
CASSLENGAEAFF,TRBV4-2
CASSLVVGEYNEQFF,TRBV11-1
CASTQQGAGETQYF,TRBV12-3/TRBV12-4
CASSRTGGNEKLFF,TRBV3-1
CASSSGGNEKLFF,TRBV7-2
CASSQAYGQTRNIQYF,TRBV4-3
CSARESPAGGSLYQETQYF,TRBV20-1
CSARGLQGARYEQYF,TRBV20-1
CASSWGQGSDEQYF,TRBV5-1
CASSFLFLSGLSYEQYF,TRBV11-1
CSVRPKGADTQYF,TRBV29-1